This T cell receptor (beta chain) originates from a study of cytomegalovirus exposure and HLA in healthy donors. Study-level information: HLA-typed donors contributed some 87 million unique TCRs, which were held in an early data release. Findings of the study overall: With DRB1 most and HLA-C fewest, TCR association rates differed between HLA loci in a later analysis. The study put under 200 TCR beta chains on its list as cytomegalovirus-associated. For cytomegalovirus status, the classifier reportedly gave diagnoses with high specificity and sensitivity.

Germline V lookup: CDR1 MNHNS, CDR2 SASEGT. This CDR3 is 11 amino acids long. V shed 6 bases and J shed 14 bases, with 14 bases lying between them. In the PCR, 60 Vbeta and 13 Jbeta primers were used. Some clones are missing from TCRdb's copy, which holds only in-frame ones; the method was immunoSEQ multiplex PCR. The sample yields 150,000 to 200,000 clones, around four fifths seen once. In its sample, this clone was seen once. Its antigen remains unidentified. The source material was PBMCs. The chain recombines TRBV6-1 with TRBJ1-5; D unclear. The origin of this receptor is a woman in her forties or fifties in good health and CMV-seropositive. CDR3 sequence: CASRTRGVKHF. The CDR3, as DNA: TGTGCCAGCAGGACCCGCGGGGTTAAGCATTTT.